These T cell receptor beta chains were read from a single sample in a study of T cells in Graves' hyperthyroidism and ophthalmopathy. A single record per CDR3 protein comes from TCRdb applying MiXCR to the multiplex PCR reads. The sample has 280,000 or so distinct CDR3 sequences, under 30% seen once. The sequenced sample was blood. All receptors come from a middle-aged man with Graves' hyperthyroidism that later progressed to Graves' ophthalmopathy. Each CDR3 is given with its conserved first and last residue. D genes are given only for firm matches. Some rows have no size entry. The others give once, few or many, or a class for an expanded clone.

j_gene	abundance	d_gene	v_gene	CDR3nt	CDR3aa
TRBJ1-1	many	NA	TRBV6-6	TGTGCCAGCGGGGATCAGGTGCTGAACACTGAAGCTTTCTTT	CASGDQVLNTEAFF
TRBJ2-2	many	NA	TRBV3-1	TGTGCCAGCAGCCAATCGGGGAGAGGCACCGGGGAGCTGTTTTTT	CASSQSGRGTGELFF
TRBJ1-5	NA	TRBD1	TRBV6-5	TGTGCCAGCAGTTGGACAGGGCCCTATAGCAATCAGCCCCAGCATTTT	CASSWTGPYSNQPQHF
TRBJ1-1	NA	NA	TRBV12-3/TRBV12-4	TGTGCCAGCAGTTTATCAGGGTGGCGGGGACTGAACACTGAAGCTTTCTTT	CASSLSGWRGLNTEAFF
TRBJ1-6	many	NA	TRBV12-3/TRBV12-4	TGTGCCAGCAGTTTTAAGGGTTATAATTCACCCCTCCACTTT	CASSFKGYNSPLHF
TRBJ2-6	many	NA	TRBV20-1	TGCAGTGCTAGGGTGCGAGATCTCCTGACTTTC	CSARVRDLLTF
TRBJ2-2	NA	TRBD2	TRBV28	TGTGCCAGCAGTTTACCTAGCGGGAGGATCACCGGGGAGCTGTTTTTT	CASSLPSGRITGELFF
TRBJ2-5	few	TRBD2	TRBV7-3	TGTGCCAGCAGCTCTAGCGGGAGAGGCGAGACCCAGTACTTC	CASSSSGRGETQYF
TRBJ2-6	NA	TRBD1	TRBV25-1	TGTGCCAGCAGTGGGATTACAGGGGGCGCTAGGAGCTCTGGGGCCAACGTCCTGACTTTC	CASSGITGGARSSGANVLTF
TRBJ1-5	many	NA	TRBV19	TGTGCCAGTAGTTCTACAGGGTTCCAGCCCCAGCATTTT	CASSSTGFQPQHF
TRBJ1-2	NA	NA	TRBV30	TGTGCCTGGAGTGTACCGGGGGGATCTAACTATGGCTACACCTTC	CAWSVPGGSNYGYTF
TRBJ1-1	many	TRBD1	TRBV20-1	TGCAGTGCTAGAGAGGACAGGTTGGCTTTCTTT	CSAREDRLAFF
TRBJ1-1	many	NA	TRBV5-1	TGCGCCAGCAGCGTACAGGCTTCTAACACTGAAGCTTTCTTT	CASSVQASNTEAFF
TRBJ1-1	NA	NA	TRBV10-3	TGTGCCACCTCCACCAAGGGCGGCGGAAGGAACACTGAAGCTTTCTTT	CATSTKGGGRNTEAFF
TRBJ2-7	many	NA	TRBV30	TGTGCCTGGGAGGGGACTTTGGGGCTTTCCTACGAGCAGTACTTC	CAWEGTLGLSYEQYF
TRBJ2-2	many	TRBD2	TRBV12-3/TRBV12-4	TGTGCCAGCAGTTTTTCGGGAGGGAAGACCGGGGAGCTGTTTTTT	CASSFSGGKTGELFF
TRBJ1-1	many	NA	TRBV29-1	TGCAGCGTTGACAGCCACCTAGGAACTTTCTTT	CSVDSHLGTFF
TRBJ1-1	NA	NA	TRBV6-2/TRBV6-3	TGTGCCAGCAGTCACTCGGGGCAATCGAACACTGAAGCTTTCTTT	CASSHSGQSNTEAFF
TRBJ2-7	many	TRBD2	TRBV4-1	TGCGCCAGCAGCCAAGAAAGCCTAGCGGGTTACTCCTACGAGCAGTACTTC	CASSQESLAGYSYEQYF
TRBJ2-5	many	TRBD1	TRBV29-1	TGCAGTGCTGACAGGGGATGGTTGGAGACCCAGTACTTC	CSADRGWLETQYF
TRBJ1-1	many	NA	TRBV24-1	TGTGCCACCGCAAGCGGGGACACTGAAGCTTTCTTT	CATASGDTEAFF
TRBJ2-7	NA	NA	TRBV5-1	TGCGCCAGCAGCTTGTCGAGCGGAGGCACCTACGAGCAGTACTTC	CASSLSSGGTYEQYF
TRBJ1-1	many	NA	TRBV2	TGTGCCAGCAGTGATGTCATGGGGGGCACTGAAGCTTTCTTT	CASSDVMGGTEAFF
TRBJ1-1	once	NA	TRBV12-3/TRBV12-4	TGTGCCAGCATCAAGGAAGGGAGGGACACTGAAGCTTTCTTT	CASIKEGRDTEAFF